The sequence of this T cell receptor (beta chain) was determined in a study of T cells in Graves' hyperthyroidism and ophthalmopathy. This clonotype was seen a few times. Diagnoses were established using clinical symptoms, serum thyroxine and TRAb, thyroid ultrasound and orbital computed tomography. Fresh peripheral blood, about 9.6 ml, yielded the PBMCs. The CDR3 totals 19 residues. The ends lost 0 bases at V and 3 bases at J; junction bases unmatched: 12. Germline V gives CDR1 LGHNA, CDR2 YNFKEQ. Amplification of TCR beta CDR3 regions was performed using RNA transcripts as template. TCR CDR3 regions were first amplified by RT-PCR with HTBI primers. TCRdb reprocessed the multiplex PCR reads with MiXCR, giving one entry per CDR3 protein. The data hold a few hundred thousand distinct CDR3 sequences, with approximately 15% observed a single time.

The J gene is TRBJ2-1, the V gene TRBV4-2; TRBD2 agrees at 9 bases. Material: blood. The TCR originated in a woman between 18 and 29 years old with Graves' hyperthyroidism. CDR3 nucleotides: TGTGCCAGCAGCCAAGATCACTCTCGCCCTAGCGGGGTCTACAATGAGCAGTTCTTC. Translated, it gives CASSQDHSRPSGVYNEQFF.